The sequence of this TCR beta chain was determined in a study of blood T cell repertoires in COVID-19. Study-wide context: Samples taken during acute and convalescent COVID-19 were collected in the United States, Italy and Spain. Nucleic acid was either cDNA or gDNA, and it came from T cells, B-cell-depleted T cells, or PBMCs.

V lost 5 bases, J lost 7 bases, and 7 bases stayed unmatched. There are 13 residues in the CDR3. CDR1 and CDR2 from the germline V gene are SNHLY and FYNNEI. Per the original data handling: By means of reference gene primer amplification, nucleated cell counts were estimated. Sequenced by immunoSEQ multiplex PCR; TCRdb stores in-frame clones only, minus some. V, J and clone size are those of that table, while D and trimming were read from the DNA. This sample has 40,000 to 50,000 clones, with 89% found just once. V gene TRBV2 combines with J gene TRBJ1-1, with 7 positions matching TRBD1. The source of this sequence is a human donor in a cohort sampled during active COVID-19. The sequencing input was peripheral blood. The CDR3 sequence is CASSSDRVNEAFF. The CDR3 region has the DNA TGTGCCAGCAGTTCTGACAGGGTTAATGAAGCTTTCTTT.